Sequencing of this T cell receptor (beta chain) was carried out in a study of regulatory T cells in long-lasting Graves disease (dated by TCRdb to 2020 to 2023). As for the study more broadly: Persistent Graves' disease was defined as persistently positive TSH receptor autoantibodies together with antithyroid drug treatment for over 5 years. A total of about 35 samples underwent TCR sequencing: around 13 from persistent and approximately 20 from newly diagnosed Graves' disease patients. Patients with persistent Graves' disease were compared with patients with newly diagnosed Graves' disease using TCR sequencing and RNA sequencing of peripheral blood. Persistent Graves' disease patients in the clinical cohort had taken antithyroid drugs for roughly ten years on average. The study took place in China and was registered as a clinical trial.

Trimming takes 6 bases from V and 1 base from J, and the germline ends sit 12 bases apart. CDR1 and CDR2, looked up from the germline V gene, are MDHEN and SYDVKM. The CDR3 goes from the cysteine to the phenylalanine over 15 residues. Only the CDR3 DNA is retained, 45 bases long and in frame from the first base. Libraries were constructed by multiplex PCR. The reads were generated on an Illumina HiSeq 4000. To build TCR beta libraries, CDR3 regions were amplified by Arm-PCR using iRepertoire HTBI primers. Gel purification was performed on PCR products prior to sequencing. In the authors' own workflow: Across samples, about 63 TRBV and 15 or so TRBJ segments were identified and used for gene usage analysis of CDR3 amino acid clonotypes. COPE and FqMerger were used to merge filtered high-quality paired reads into contigs. BLAST was used to align contigs to IMGT TRBV, TRBD and TRBJ reference genes, and CDR3 was defined according to IMGT. Clonotypes above 0.1% frequency were classified as highly expanded clones. Shannon entropy served as the measure of repertoire diversity, while the Gini coefficient captured V-J evenness. A clonotype was considered public if more than one individual shared it. TCRdb handled the public reads itself, with Q25 trimming in fastp and clone calling in MiXCR, and kept productive beta chains. Rows are combined by CDR3 protein, so each entry shows the most common genes and DNA. TCRdb, not the authors, supplied the V and J calls. This sample holds a few hundred thousand distinct CDR3 sequences; around a fifth were observed only once. Together, the top ten hold about 13% of the sample.

Taken with the paper, the label for time point translates to: persistent/refractory GD, antithyroid drugs over 5 years with positive TRAb. RNA was extracted from PBMCs in TRIzol for both TCR sequencing and RNA sequencing. Graves' disease was diagnosed according to American Thyroid Association guidelines. Patients for the study were recruited at an endocrinology department in Xi'an, China. From each patient, approximately 9 milliliters of peripheral blood was collected into an EDTA anticoagulant tube. Ficoll Paque Plus density gradient separation was used to isolate PBMCs, and no further T cell sorting was performed. RNA quality was checked with an Agilent 2100 Bioanalyzer and agarose gel, and concentration with a NanoDrop 2000. General study outcomes and caveats: As a limitation, the authors acknowledged that the small sample size may reduce accuracy. Preferential use of TRBV28, TRBJ1-2 and TRBJ2-5 was observed in persistent disease, whereas TRBV20-1 and TRBJ2-1 were favored in newly diagnosed disease. Only the TCR beta chain was sequenced and analyzed. Compared with newly diagnosed patients, persistent Graves' disease patients had lower TCR Shannon entropy and fewer highly expanded clones, which suggests clonal expansion. Patients with persistent disease shared more public clonotypes (around 2,500) than newly diagnosed patients did (around 980). The study examined only peripheral blood because the primary lesion, thyroid tissue, could not be accessed.

This clonotype was detected many times. The antigen this receptor binds is unknown. Per-base qualities were not stored, and no clone one base away is much larger. The source is a female donor with Graves disease. Sequencing used peripheral blood mononuclear cells (PBMCs), obtained when the disease was refractory, from a patient treated with antithyroid drugs. The chain joins TRBV28 to TRBJ2-2; no D gene is confidently identified. The CDR3 sequence is CASRRTGMNTGELFF. The DNA sequence follows: TGTGCCAGCAGACGGACCGGAATGAACACCGGGGAGCTGTTTTTT.